Listed here are 5 T cell receptor beta chains from one sample, sequenced in a study of blood T cells in healthy people across ages. A second PCR of roughly 7 to 11 cycles used a sample-barcoded 5' primer and a J-beta primer mix. TCRdb reanalysed the 5' RACE reads using MiXCR and keeps one entry per CDR3 protein. The sample has about 1.4 million distinct CDR3 sequences; around 55% are singletons. The sequenced material came from blood. These receptors came from a man between 18 and 29 years old in good health.

V gene TRBV12-3 or TRBV12-4 combines with J gene TRBJ2-6; 7 bases align to TRBD1. The junction had 0 bases not matched to a gene; V was cut back by 1 base and J by 0 bases. This CDR3 is 16 amino acids long. The CDR3 here is CASSLDRGSGANVLTF. In nucleotides, the CDR3 is TGTGCCAGCAGTTTAGACAGGGGCTCTGGGGCCAACGTCCTGACTTTC.

This clonotype was seen only once. The chain has TRBV27 and TRBJ1-4; 12 nucleotides align to TRBD1. Per germline, CDR1 MNHEY and CDR2 SMNVEV (reference sequence). V shed 10 bases, J shed 4 bases, and the junction held 10 bases outside the gene matches. There are 16 residues in the CDR3. CDR3: CATSWGQGANNEKLFF. CDR3 DNA sequence: TGTGCCACCTCATGGGGACAGGGGGCGAATAATGAAAAACTGTTTTTT.

The rearrangement links TRBV6-6 to TRBJ2-3, with a weak D call TRBD2 (6 bases). V lost 5 bases and J 2 bases, leaving 14 bases between the germline ends. The CDR3 extends over 15 amino acids. Germline assignment: CDR1 MNHNY and CDR2 SVGAGI (reference sequence). CDR3 coding DNA: TGTGCCAGCAGTAAGGGGCGGGGATACACAGATACGCAGTATTTT. Encoded protein: CASSKGRGYTDTQYF.

The chain joins TRBV10-3 to TRBJ1-2, with D unresolved. Germline V CDR1 and CDR2: ENHRY, SYGVKD. V was trimmed by 3 bases and J by 4 bases, leaving 9 bases between them. The CDR3 is 13 amino acids. CDR3 amino acids: CAISDGPFYGYTF. In DNA form, the CDR3 reads TGTGCCATCAGTGATGGACCCTTCTATGGCTACACCTTC.

This chain joins TRBV4-3 and TRBJ2-3, with 10 positions matching TRBD2. The CDR3 spans 16 residues. From germline, CDR1 is LGHNA and CDR2 YSLEER. V shed 4 bases and J 1 base; nucleotides not matched to a gene: 5. The CDR3 sequence is CASSRESGGGTDTQYF. For the CDR3, the DNA is TGCGCCAGCAGCCGAGAAAGCGGGGGGGGCACAGATACGCAGTATTTT.